This record looks at one T cell receptor beta chain sequence and its context. No antigen is known for it. A read error may be the cause here, since a much bigger clone is one base away. TCR beta CDR3 region amplification was performed from RNA transcripts. HTBI primers were the set used in a first-round RT-PCR of the TCR CDR3. MiXCR, run by TCRdb on the multiplex PCR reads, gives a single entry per CDR3 protein. The profile shows a few hundred thousand distinct CDR3 sequences, approximately 44% of them singletons. Germline V lookup: CDR1 MDHEN, CDR2 SYDVKM. This CDR3 is built from 13 residues. This sample is drawn from a study of T cells in Graves' hyperthyroidism and ophthalmopathy. Study-level findings and limits: Ophthalmopathy and stable hyperthyroidism were told apart by a 13 V-J model. The model made its ophthalmopathy prediction, and onset followed a median around 6.5 months later. Most thyroid clonotypes with frequency above 0.001 were detected in blood.

This receptor was taken from an adult woman with Graves' disease, either hyperthyroidism or ophthalmopathy (not recorded which). This chain uses TRBV28 with TRBJ1-1; D uncertain. Sequenced: peripheral blood or thyroid tissue (not recorded which). DNA of the CDR3: TGTGTCAGCAGTTTATTTAAGGGCACTGAAGCTTTCTTT. Residues: CVSSLFKGTEAFF. The complete variable domain, with remaining parts taken from reference TRBV28 and TRBJ1-1, reads DVKVTQSSRYLVKRTGEKVFLECVQDMDHENMFWYRQDPGLGLRLIYFSYDVKMKEKGDIPEGYSVSREKKERFSLILESASTNQTSMYLCVSSLFKGTEAFFGQGTRLTVV.